This T cell receptor (beta chain) was identified in a study of a mutant IDH1 vaccine in newly diagnosed glioma. Remarks on this clone: Its specificity is unknown.

Profiled with immunoSEQ multiplex PCR; TCRdb holds only in-frame clones, not every one. The sample has around 54,000 clones, around 83% seen once. As to time point: week 47, end of study. The study gave 300 ug of mutant IDH1 20-mer peptide per vaccine dose, with topical imiquimod. The germline V gene encodes CDR1 MNHEY and CDR2 SVGAGI. V lost 4 bases and J 2 bases, leaving 16 bases between the germline ends. The CDR3 has 16 amino acids. The sequenced sample was PBMCs, obtained from a glioma patient whose treatment included an IDH1 peptide vaccine. The gene calls are TRBV6-5 and TRBJ2-3, with D uncertain. This TCR came from a woman aged 45 to 65 with glioma. The CDR3, as DNA: TGTGCCAGCAGTTCGGGCTCCAGCGCATACACAGATACGCAGTATTTT. Residues: CASSSGSSAYTDTQYF.